This passage covers 21 T cell receptor beta chains from one sample sequenced in a study of cytomegalovirus exposure and HLA in healthy donors. A multiplex PCR was run with 60 Vbeta primers and 13 Jbeta primers. The method was immunoSEQ multiplex PCR; TCRdb's version includes in-frame clones alone and lacks a portion of them. This sample has 150,000 to 180,000 clones, with nearly 80% found just once. Sequenced material: PBMCs. The receptor source for this set is a man aged 30 to 45 in good health and CMV-seropositive.

The chain employs TRBV4-2 and TRBJ2-7, with 14 positions matching TRBD2. Per germline, CDR1 LGHNA and CDR2 YNFKEQ. This CDR3 has 17 amino acids. The V and J ends lost 0 bases and 8 bases, in that order; junction bases with no gene match: 9. The CDR3 region has the DNA TGTGCCAGCAGCCAAGATCCCCCGGGACTAGCGGGAGATCAGCAGTACTTC. It translates to CASSQDPPGLAGDQQYF.

This chain uses TRBV18 with TRBJ2-5; D is unclear. Germline V gene lookup returns CDR1 KGHSH and CDR2 LQKENI. The CDR3 sequence is 16 residues long. Trimming took off 4 bases at V and 4 bases at J, with 19 bases between the two ends. The CDR3 DNA reads as TGTGCCAGCTCACAAGCTACGTATACCGTTCGAGAGACCCAGTACTTC. Translated, it gives CASSQATYTVRETQYF.

The V call is TRBV27, the J call TRBJ2-3; TRBD1 matches at 8 bases. This CDR3 region has 15 residues. Germline V gene sequence: CDR1 MNHEY, CDR2 SMNVEV (reference sequence). V shed 3 bases, J shed 2 bases, and the junction held 4 bases outside the gene matches. This chain's CDR3 is CASSFDRGDTDTQYF. The CDR3, as DNA: TGTGCCAGCAGTTTCGACAGGGGAGACACAGATACGCAGTATTTT.

The V and J genes are TRBV25-1 and TRBJ1-4; 7 nucleotides align to TRBD1. This CDR3 comprises 15 residues. CDR1 is MGHDK, CDR2 SYGVNS, per germline. Trimming at V came to 1 base and at J to 7 bases, leaving 6 bases not matched to a gene. DNA of the CDR3: TGTGCCAGCAGTGAATCGAGGGGGCGAGGTGAAAAACTGTTTTTT. Translated, it gives CASSESRGRGEKLFF.

J is TRBJ1-3 and V is TRBV28; D ambiguous. The CDR3 length is 13 residues. CDR1 is MDHEN, CDR2 SYDVKM, per germline. Trimming removed 6 bases at V and 3 bases at J, with 9 bases between. The CDR3 DNA reads TGTGCCAGCAGCGAAGAACTTGGAAACACCATATATTTT. It translates to CASSEELGNTIYF.

This clone was seen once. The V call is TRBV18, the J call TRBJ1-4; 8 nucleotides agree with TRBD1. The CDR3 loop spans 15 amino acids. Germline V lookup: CDR1 KGHSH, CDR2 LQKENI. V lost 5 bases and J lost 3; bases outside the gene matches: 5. In nucleotides, the CDR3 is TGTGCCAGCTCAGGGGACAGGCCAGCTAATGAAAAACTGTTTTTT. Translation gives CASSGDRPANEKLFF. The whole variable domain, remainder taken from reference TRBV18 and TRBJ1-4, is NAGVMQNPRHLVRRRGQEARLRCSPMKGHSHVYWYRQLPEEGLKFMVYLQKENIIDESGMPKERFSAEFPKEGPSILRIQQVVRGDSAAYFCASSGDRPANEKLFFGSGTQLSVL.

The genes are TRBV9 and TRBJ1-1, with 9 bases aligning to TRBD1. The CDR3 runs to 14 residues. Germline V CDR1 and CDR2: SGDLS, YYNGEE. V shed 3 bases, J shed 6 bases, and the junction held 6 bases outside the gene matches. CDR3 amino acids: CASSAYRGQAEAFF. The CDR3 DNA is TGTGCCAGCAGCGCTTACAGGGGGCAGGCTGAAGCTTTCTTT.

The chain joins TRBV28 to TRBJ2-3; possibly TRBD2 for D (6 bases). The CDR3 has 15 amino acids. The V gene lost 4 bases and the J gene lost 1 base, with 12 bases spanning the gap. In germline, CDR1 is MDHEN, CDR2 SYDVKM. As DNA, the CDR3 is TGTGCCAGCAGTTGGTCAGGAGGGGGCACAGATACGCAGTATTTT. It translates to CASSWSGGGTDTQYF.

The chain employs TRBV28 and TRBJ2-1; 14 nucleotides match TRBD2. There are 17 residues in the CDR3. V gave up 5 bases and J gave up 3 bases; unmatched junction bases: 6. Germline V gene lookup returns CDR1 MDHEN and CDR2 SYDVKM. CDR3 DNA: TGTGCCAGCAGTGTCAGACTAGCGGGAGGGTTCTACAATGAGCAGTTCTTC. Protein sequence: CASSVRLAGGFYNEQFF.

The V gene is TRBV5-4, the J gene TRBJ2-5; 7 bases align to TRBD2. CDR3 size: 15 residues. J gave up 2 bases and V 5 bases, and 9 bases lay outside the gene matches. Germline lookup yields CDR1 SGHNT and CDR2 YYREEE (reference sequence). CDR3: CASSPTSERQETQYF. CDR3 sequence (DNA): TGTGCCAGCAGTCCAACTAGCGAACGACAAGAGACCCAGTACTTC. The variable domain in full, completed from reference TRBV5-4 and TRBJ2-5, reads ETGVTQSPTHLIKTRGQQVTLRCSSQSGHNTVSWYQQALGQGPQFIFQYYREEENGRGNFPPRFSGLQFPNYSSELNVNALELDDSALYLCASSPTSERQETQYFGPGTRLLVL.

The rearrangement uses TRBV28 and TRBJ2-1; 7 bases line up with TRBD1. The CDR3 spans 14 residues. Per germline, CDR1 MDHEN and CDR2 SYDVKM. The junction had 11 bases not matched to a gene; V was cut back by 7 bases and J by 8 bases. CDR3 bases: TGTGCCAGCACCTTCGGGGACAGAGGGGATGAGCAGTTCTTC. Protein sequence: CASTFGDRGDEQFF. Together with reference TRBV28 and TRBJ2-1, the CDR3 gives the full variable domain: DVKVTQSSRYLVKRTGEKVFLECVQDMDHENMFWYRQDPGLGLRLIYFSYDVKMKEKGDIPEGYSVSREKKERFSLILESASTNQTSMYLCASTFGDRGDEQFFGPGTRLTVL.

The chain employs TRBV5-1 and TRBJ2-5, with 10 bases that match TRBD2. V lost 0 bases and J lost 1; bases outside the gene matches: 6. Germline CDR1 and CDR2: SGHRS and YFSETQ. This CDR3 has 17 residues. As DNA, the CDR3 is TGCGCCAGCAGCTTGGGGCTGGCTAGCGGGAGCCAAGAGACCCAGTACTTC. The encoded protein is CASSLGLASGSQETQYF.

This sequence joins TRBV29-1 and TRBJ1-1; possible D gene TRBD1, 5 bases. Germline V gene lookup returns CDR1 SQVTM and CDR2 ANQGSEA. The CDR3 extends over 13 amino acids. V lost 5 bases and J 3 bases, leaving 13 bases between the germline ends. The CDR3 sequence is CSVRTGPDTEAFF. The CDR3 region has the DNA TGCAGCGTTCGCACAGGCCCGGACACTGAAGCTTTCTTT.

This clone is a singleton in its sample. The chain carries TRBV6-6 and TRBJ2-7; TRBD1 agrees at 11 bases. CDR3 length equals 14 residues. Losses at the gene ends were 2 bases for V and 4 bases for J; bases not matched to a gene: 1. Germline CDR1 and CDR2: MNHNY and SVGAGI (reference sequence). CDR3 in amino acids: CASSYGQGAYEQYF. In nucleotides, the CDR3 is TGTGCCAGCAGTTACGGACAGGGGGCTTACGAGCAGTACTTC.

This sequence joins TRBV28 and TRBJ2-4; 8 nucleotides match TRBD2. Unmatched junction bases numbered 11, after V lost 8 bases and J lost 2 bases. Germline lookup yields CDR1 MDHEN and CDR2 SYDVKM. CDR3 length: 16 residues. The CDR3 DNA is TGTGCCAGCGACCGCGGGAGGCCATTCACCAAAAACATTCAGTACTTC. Protein sequence: CASDRGRPFTKNIQYF.

This chain connects TRBV5-1 to TRBJ2-5, with TRBD2 matching over 9 bases. The V and J ends lost 0 bases and 4 bases, in that order; junction bases with no gene match: 7. Germline V lookup: CDR1 SGHRS, CDR2 YFSETQ. This CDR3 spans 16 amino acids. Written as DNA, the CDR3 is TGCGCCAGCAGCTTGGCGGCGGGAGGGCCAGGAGAGACCCAGTACTTC. It is translated as CASSLAAGGPGETQYF.

The chain joins TRBV11-2 to TRBJ2-1; D not certain. The CDR3 spans 14 residues. V lost 7 bases to trimming and J lost 6 bases, with 16 bases between them. Per germline, CDR1 SGHAT and CDR2 FQNNGV. The CDR3 region is CASIQTPGGNEQFF. The CDR3 coding sequence is TGTGCCAGCATCCAAACCCCCGGTGGCAATGAGCAGTTCTTC.

The rearrangement joins TRBV10-3 to TRBJ1-6, with 7 bases that match TRBD1. V was pared by 10 bases and J by 5 bases, with 5 bases of the junction left unmatched. The germline V gene encodes CDR1 ENHRY and CDR2 SYGVKD. The CDR3 covers 13 residues. The CDR3 bases are TGTGCCACCAGGACAGGCGATAATTCACCCCTCCACTTT. It yields the protein CATRTGDNSPLHF.

The chain couples TRBV5-8 to TRBJ2-6, with a tentative D call TRBD2 (5 bases). CDR1 is SGHTS, CDR2 YDEGEE, per germline. This CDR3 has 17 residues. Trimming took 4 bases from V and 0 from J, leaving 14 bases between them. The CDR3 DNA sequence: TGTGCCAGCAGCCCCATCCAGCGGAACTCTGGGGCCAACGTCCTGACTTTC. This codes for CASSPIQRNSGANVLTF.

In this sample, this clone turned up once. The J gene is TRBJ2-5, the V gene TRBV6-6; a weak D match, TRBD1 (8 bases). Germline V gene data show CDR1 as MNHNY and CDR2 as SVGAGI (reference sequence). The CDR3 extends over 15 amino acids. V lost 6 bases and J 5 bases, leaving 19 bases between the germline ends. CDR3 loop: CASSLRTGRGETQYF. DNA of the CDR3: TGTGCCAGCAGCCTCCGGACAGGGAGGGGCGAGACCCAGTACTTC.

V and J are TRBV29-1 and TRBJ2-1, with a tentative D call TRBD1 (5 bases). The CDR3 sequence is 14 residues long. Looked up from germline, CDR1 is SQVTM and CDR2 is ANQGSEA. Trimming pared 6 bases from V and 5 bases from J, leaving 17 bases between. The CDR3 loop reads CSVRQGRIDNEQFF. As DNA, the CDR3 is TGCAGCGTCCGTCAGGGCAGGATTGACAATGAGCAGTTCTTC.